This is a list of T cell receptor beta chains from one sample in a study of blood T cell repertoires in COVID-19. Generated by immunoSEQ multiplex PCR, the TCRdb table keeps only in-frame clones and is missing some. The sample holds about 76,000 clones; 86% are singletons and the top ten take about a sixth. Sequenced: peripheral blood. All receptors derive from a human donor in a cohort sampled during active COVID-19. Each CDR3 is given with its conserved first and last residue. D genes are given only for firm matches. Not every row has a clone size; where given, it reads once, few, many or a size class.

J gene: TRBJ1-4
clone size: once
D gene: .
V gene: TRBV30
CDR3 protein: CAWSRQWATNEKLFF

J gene: TRBJ2-5
clone size: .
D gene: .
V gene: TRBV15
CDR3 protein: CATSRGAGRSFQETQYF

J gene: TRBJ2-5
clone size: .
D gene: .
V gene: TRBV11-3
CDR3 protein: CASSSPGQQETQYF

J gene: TRBJ2-3
clone size: .
D gene: .
V gene: TRBV21-1
CDR3 protein: CASSKGRTSTDTQYF

J gene: TRBJ2-3
clone size: .
D gene: .
V gene: TRBV29-1
CDR3 protein: CSVEAGYEDDTQYF

J gene: TRBJ2-7
clone size: .
D gene: TRBD1
V gene: TRBV9
CDR3 protein: CASSPGDRNYEQYF

J gene: TRBJ2-3
clone size: .
D gene: .
V gene: TRBV9
CDR3 protein: CASSVEGGGRTDTQYF

J gene: TRBJ2-7
clone size: .
D gene: TRBD1
V gene: TRBV6-5
CDR3 protein: CASRSGTGMGQYF

J gene: TRBJ2-3
clone size: .
D gene: .
V gene: TRBV19
CDR3 protein: CASSMTWRAGTDTQYF

J gene: TRBJ2-7
clone size: .
D gene: TRBD2
V gene: TRBV7-9
CDR3 protein: CASSLSAGGSYEQYF

J gene: TRBJ2-3
clone size: .
D gene: TRBD1
V gene: TRBV9
CDR3 protein: CASSAHGQGQPDTQYF

J gene: TRBJ1-4
clone size: .
D gene: .
V gene: TRBV21-1
CDR3 protein: CASSMEDSGEKLFF

J gene: TRBJ2-7
clone size: .
D gene: .
V gene: TRBV9
CDR3 protein: CASSVAGLSYEQYF

J gene: TRBJ2-2
clone size: .
D gene: TRBD2
V gene: TRBV2
CDR3 protein: CASRASGSSGELFF

J gene: TRBJ2-7
clone size: .
D gene: TRBD2
V gene: TRBV3-1/TRBV3-2
CDR3 protein: CASSQETWASGRSGYEQYF

J gene: TRBJ1-1
clone size: .
D gene: .
V gene: TRBV28
CDR3 protein: CASVPGGTEAFF

J gene: TRBJ2-7
clone size: .
D gene: TRBD2
V gene: TRBV6-5
CDR3 protein: CASSYRWTSTSYEQYF

J gene: TRBJ1-1
clone size: .
D gene: .
V gene: TRBV11-3
CDR3 protein: CASSLSRTEAAFF

J gene: TRBJ1-5
clone size: .
D gene: .
V gene: TRBV2
CDR3 protein: CASRPGLEQPQHF

J gene: TRBJ2-1
clone size: .
D gene: .
V gene: TRBV10-3
CDR3 protein: CAILGGTASYNEQFF